This record looks at one T cell receptor beta chain sequence and its context. The target antigen is unknown. V was cut by 3 bases and J by 6 bases, with 15 bases left in between. The CDR3 spans 14 residues. Germline V gene lookup returns CDR1 SGHRS and CDR2 YFSETQ. Repertoires were generated with immunoSEQ multiplex PCR, while TCRdb's copy carries only in-frame clones and drops some. The data show tens of thousands of clones, less than 75% seen once. The culture ran for approximately 10 days, and then CD4+ T cells were isolated. Either the BNT162b2 or mRNA-1273 vaccine was given to participants in two doses. Vaccinees lacked prior SARS-CoV-2 infection and tested negative for nucleocapsid antibodies. The sample is drawn from a study of vaccination effects on CD4 cells after COVID-19. Study overall: Before sequencing took place, the ViraFEST assay used viral peptide pools to expand antigen-specific CD4+ T cells. IL-2 at 9 to 10 IU/ml and peptides at 9.5 to 10 ug/ml were added to cultured PBMC, a few million per well. General study results and limits: Marked clonal contraction of both clone types appeared late after vaccination.

The receptor's source is a human donor who received a COVID-19 vaccine. V gene TRBV5-1 combines with J gene TRBJ1-2; D is unclear. Sample: CD4+ T cells from PBMCs cultured without peptide, taken after COVID-19 vaccination. The DNA of the CDR3 is TGCGCCAGCAGCTCCCCGGGAGGGAGGGATGGCTACACCTTC. It specifies CASSSPGGRDGYTF.